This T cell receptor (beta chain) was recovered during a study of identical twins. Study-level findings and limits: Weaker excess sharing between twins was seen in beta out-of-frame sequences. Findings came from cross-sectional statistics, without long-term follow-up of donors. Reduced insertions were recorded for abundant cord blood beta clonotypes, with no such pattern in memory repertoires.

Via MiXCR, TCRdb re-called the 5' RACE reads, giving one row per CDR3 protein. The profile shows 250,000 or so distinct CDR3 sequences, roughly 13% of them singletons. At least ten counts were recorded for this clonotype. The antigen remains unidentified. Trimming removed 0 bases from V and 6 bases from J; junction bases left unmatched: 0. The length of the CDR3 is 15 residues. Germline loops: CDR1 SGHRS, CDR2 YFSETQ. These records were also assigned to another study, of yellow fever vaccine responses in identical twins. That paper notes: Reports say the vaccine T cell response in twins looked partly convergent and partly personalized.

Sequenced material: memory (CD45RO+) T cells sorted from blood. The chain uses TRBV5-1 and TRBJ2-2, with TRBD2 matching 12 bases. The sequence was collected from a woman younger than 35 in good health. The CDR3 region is CASSLGLAGAGELFF. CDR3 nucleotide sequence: TGCGCCAGCAGCTTGGGACTAGCGGGAGCCGGGGAGCTGTTTTTT.